Each of the 18 T cell receptor beta chains below was sequenced from the same sample in a study of blood T cell repertoires in COVID-19. Some clones are missing from TCRdb's copy, which holds only in-frame ones; the method was immunoSEQ multiplex PCR. The data contain around 97,000 clones, 70% to 90% of them singletons. Sequencing input: peripheral blood. These receptors all come from a human donor in a cohort sampled during active COVID-19.

The rearrangement uses TRBV19 and TRBJ2-5; TRBD2 matches at 12 bases. Germline V lookup: CDR1 LNHDA, CDR2 SQIVND (reference sequence). V lost 1 base and J lost 5; bases outside the gene matches: 8. The CDR3 covers 17 residues. CDR3 sequence reads: CASSIGASGRARETQYF. The CDR3, as DNA: TGTGCCAGTAGTATAGGGGCTAGCGGGAGGGCCCGGGAGACCCAGTACTTC.

CDR3 sequence: CASSMLGQPSSNEQFF. The CDR3 region has the DNA TGTGCCAGTAGTATGTTGGGGCAGCCCAGTTCGAATGAGCAGTTCTTC. This chain connects TRBV19 to TRBJ2-1; a possible D gene is TRBD1 (5 bases). V lost 3 bases to trimming and J lost 7 bases, with 19 bases between them. This CDR3 has 16 residues. Germline V gene lookup returns CDR1 LNHDA and CDR2 SQIVND (reference sequence).

V usage is TRBV6-5 and J usage is TRBJ1-4; D gene ambiguous. The germline V gene has CDR1 MNHEY and CDR2 SVGAGI. The CDR3 contains 12 residues. V lost 6 bases, J lost 8 bases, and 10 bases lay in between. The CDR3 is CASSPRAEKLFF. In nucleotides, the CDR3 is TGTGCCAGCAGCCCCCGAGCGGAAAAACTGTTTTTT.

The chain has TRBV6-4 and TRBJ1-1, with a possible D match to TRBD1 (6 bases). Trimming took 6 bases from V and 0 from J, leaving 14 bases between them. The CDR3 covers 15 residues. The V gene's germline CDR1 is MRHNA and CDR2 SNTAGT. In DNA, the CDR3 is TGTGCCAGCAGGGAATATGGACAGTTGAACACTGAAGCTTTCTTT. As protein: CASREYGQLNTEAFF.

The rearrangement links TRBV18 to TRBJ2-6; D is possibly TRBD1 (6 bases). CDR3 size: 15 residues. The V end lost 6 bases, the J end lost 3 bases, and 12 bases lay between the germline ends. Germline lookup yields CDR1 KGHSH and CDR2 LQKENI. DNA of the CDR3: TGTGCCAGCTCTCGTACAGGGAGTGGGGCCAACGTCCTGACTTTC. Translation: CASSRTGSGANVLTF.

The chain employs TRBV7-2 and TRBJ1-3, with TRBD1 as a possible D gene (5 bases). This CDR3 spans 16 amino acids. Germline CDR1 and CDR2: SGHTA and FQGNSA. Trimming took off 5 bases at V and 4 bases at J, with 18 bases between the two ends. The chain's CDR3 is CASSLTGGNSGNTIYF. CDR3 nucleotide sequence: TGTGCCAGCAGCCTCACGGGGGGGAATAGCGGAAACACCATATATTTT.

This sequence joins TRBV30 and TRBJ2-6, with D uncertain. The V gene's germline CDR1 is GTSNPN and CDR2 SVGIG (reference sequence). The CDR3 runs to 15 residues. V was clipped by 0 bases and J by 4 bases, with 10 bases between them. In nucleotides, the CDR3 is TGTGCCTGGAGTGTCGGGTTTGGAGGGGCCAACGTCCTGACTTTC. This translates into CAWSVGFGGANVLTF.

The chain has TRBV5-8 and TRBJ1-5, with D uncertain. The CDR3 runs to 13 residues. CDR1 is SGHTS and CDR2 is YDEGEE in the germline V gene. Trimming cost V 0 bases and J 4 bases, with 5 bases left between them. The CDR3 DNA reads as TGTGCCAGCAGCTTGGACAGAAATCAGCCCCAGCATTTT. The encoded protein is CASSLDRNQPQHF.

The chain links TRBV11-3 to TRBJ2-7; D uncertain. Looked up from germline, CDR1 is SGHNT and CDR2 is YENEEA. The CDR3 has 14 residues. Trimming cost V 1 base and J 1 base, with 8 bases left between them. The CDR3 region is CASSLVASSYEQYF. The CDR3 DNA is TGTGCCAGCAGCTTAGTGGCCTCATCCTACGAGCAGTACTTC.

In the case of this clone: At the DNA level, this CDR3 is encoded by other sequences in the same sample as well. This rearrangement joins TRBV5-1 to TRBJ2-7; weak D call: TRBD1 (6 bases). Between the trimmed V and J ends, which lost 2 bases and 3 bases, there was a span of 6 bases. Germline CDR1 SGHRS, CDR2 YFSETQ. The CDR3 is 12 amino acids. CDR3 sequence (DNA): TGCGCCAGCAGCTTACAGGGCTACGAGCAGTACTTC. It yields the protein CASSLQGYEQYF.

J is TRBJ1-6 and V is TRBV7-9, with 7 bases aligning to TRBD1. Germline CDR1 SEHNR, CDR2 FQNEAQ (reference sequence). The CDR3 has 14 residues. The J segment lost 6 bases and the V segment lost 4 bases, leaving 3 bases of the junction unmatched. This chain's CDR3 is CASSWDRLNSPLHF. For the CDR3, the DNA is TGTGCCAGCAGCTGGGACAGACTTAATTCACCCCTCCACTTT.

The chain is built from TRBV3-1 (or the pseudogene TRBV3-2) and TRBJ1-1; TRBD1 agrees at 8 bases. The J segment lost 4 bases and the V segment lost 3 bases, leaving 4 bases of the junction unmatched. CDR3 length: 14 amino acids. The germline V gene encodes CDR1 LGHDT and CDR2 YNNKEL (reference sequence). CDR3 sequence reads: CASSHRGQITEAFF. The CDR3 DNA sequence: TGTGCCAGCAGCCACAGGGGGCAGATCACTGAAGCTTTCTTT.

V usage is TRBV7-9 and J usage is TRBJ1-4, with D maybe TRBD1 (6 bases). The V end was cut by 5 bases, the J end by 10 bases, with 26 bases between. The length of the CDR3 is 17 residues. Germline V gene data show CDR1 as SEHNR and CDR2 as FQNEAQ (reference sequence). The CDR3 DNA reads as TGTGCCAGCAGCCCTGTGGGGGGGCGGTTTGTTTTAGGAAAACTGTTTTTT. Translating gives CASSPVGGRFVLGKLFF. The complete variable domain, with remaining parts taken from reference TRBV7-9 and TRBJ1-4, reads DTGVSQNPRHKITKRGQNVTFRCDPISEHNRLYWYRQTLGQGPEFLTYFQNEAQLEKSRLLSDRFSAERPKGSFSTLEIQRTEQGDSAMYLCASSPVGGRFVLGKLFFGSGTQLSVL.

In its sample, this clone was seen once. The V gene is TRBV10-3, the J gene TRBJ2-7, with TRBD2 matching over 7 bases. CDR1 ENHRY and CDR2 SYGVKD come from the germline V gene. The CDR3 length is 15 residues. V lost 3 bases to trimming and J lost 3 bases; unmatched junction nucleotides: 8. The CDR3 region has the DNA TGTGCCATCAGTGACGGCGGGAGCAGAGTCTACGAGCAGTACTTC. It codes for CAISDGGSRVYEQYF.

V usage is TRBV27 and J usage is TRBJ1-1, with D uncertain. The CDR3 is 15 residues long. Germline V lookup: CDR1 MNHEY, CDR2 SMNVEV (reference sequence). V was cut by 2 bases and J by 1 base, with 11 bases left in between. The CDR3 nucleotides read TGTGCCAGCAGTTTAAATCCTTCCGGGAACACTGAAGCTTTCTTT. It encodes CASSLNPSGNTEAFF.

This rearrangement joins TRBV6-5 to TRBJ2-5, with D maybe TRBD1 (5 bases). The ends were cut back, 0 bases at V and 5 bases at J, with 10 bases in the middle. CDR3 size: 14 residues. Germline CDR1 is MNHEY and CDR2 is SVGAGI. In DNA form, the CDR3 reads TGTGCCAGCAGTTACTCAGGGGTTATCGAGACCCAGTACTTC. Translating it yields CASSYSGVIETQYF.

The chain uses TRBV3-1 (or the pseudogene TRBV3-2) and TRBJ2-2, with unresolved D. Germline V gene sequence: CDR1 LGHDT, CDR2 YNNKEL (reference sequence). This CDR3 region has 13 residues. The V end was cut by 4 bases, the J end by 6 bases, with 9 bases between. The CDR3 reads CASSLPPAGELFF. The CDR3 DNA reads as TGTGCCAGCAGCCTTCCCCCGGCCGGGGAGCTGTTTTTT.

DNA of the CDR3: TGTGCCAGCAGCCTGGAGCGGGATTTAACCTACGAGCAGTACTTC. It encodes CASSLERDLTYEQYF. The J gene is TRBJ2-7, the V gene TRBV4-2; 7 nucleotides match TRBD2. V shed 4 bases and J 2 bases; nucleotides not matched to a gene: 8. CDR3 length: 15 residues. Germline assignment: CDR1 LGHNA and CDR2 YNFKEQ.